These 25 T cell receptor beta chains share one sample of origin, sequenced in a study of vaccination effects on CD4 cells after COVID-19. Measured with immunoSEQ multiplex PCR; TCRdb has only the in-frame clones, and not every one. This table has around 50,000 clones, around 63% appearing once. Culture proceeded for nine to ten days, and CD4+ T cells were then isolated. Antigens of these TCRs are unknown. The sample was CD4+ T cells from PBMCs cultured without peptide, taken before COVID-19 vaccination. These TCRs come from a human donor who received a COVID-19 vaccine.

This sequence joins TRBV5-4 and TRBJ1-4; no definite D call. CDR1 is SGHNT and CDR2 is YYREEE in the germline V gene (reference sequence). CDR3 length equals 14 residues. Trimming pared 5 bases from V and 7 bases from J, leaving 15 bases between. This CDR3 is CASSSSGPSEKLFF. The CDR3, as DNA: TGTGCCAGCAGTTCAAGTGGGCCGAGTGAAAAACTGTTTTTT.

The chain couples TRBV7-2 to TRBJ2-1, with a weak D call TRBD2 (5 bases). The CDR3 spans 16 residues. Trimming removed 5 bases from V and 7 bases from J, with 21 bases in between. CDR1 is SGHTA, CDR2 FQGNSA, per germline. CDR3 protein: CASSPPGSRRANEQFF. The CDR3 nucleotides read TGTGCCAGCAGCCCACCGGGGTCCCGCCGTGCGAATGAGCAGTTCTTC.

The V call is TRBV15, the J call TRBJ2-2; the D is unclear. Germline CDR1 reads LNHNV; CDR2 reads YYDKDF (reference sequence). V shed 3 bases and J shed 2 bases, with 4 bases lying between them. The CDR3 has 13 amino acids. In DNA, the CDR3 is TGTGCCACCAGCAGGTCAAACACCGGGGAGCTGTTTTTT. Residues: CATSRSNTGELFF.

The V gene is TRBV30, the J gene TRBJ1-5, with 11 bases identical to TRBD1. Trimming at V came to 1 base and at J to 6 bases, leaving 2 bases not matched to a gene. CDR1 and CDR2 (germline): GTSNPN, SVGIG (reference sequence). This CDR3 has 14 residues. CDR3 sequence: CAWSAGTGGQPQHF. CDR3 DNA: TGTGCCTGGAGTGCCGGGACAGGGGGTCAGCCCCAGCATTTT.

V gene TRBV28 combines with J gene TRBJ1-2; TRBD1 agrees at 8 bases. V was pared by 6 bases and J by 8 bases, with 11 bases of the junction left unmatched. This CDR3 region has 14 residues. Germline V gives CDR1 MDHEN, CDR2 SYDVKM. The CDR3 bases are TGTGCCAGCAGCCCCAACGGACAGGGATGGGGCTACACCTTC. It specifies CASSPNGQGWGYTF.

V gene TRBV30 combines with J gene TRBJ1-2; possibly TRBD1 for D (6 bases). The V gene's germline CDR1 is GTSNPN and CDR2 SVGIG (reference sequence). This CDR3 spans 13 amino acids. Trimming shortened V by 0 bases and J by 8 bases, and 13 bases separated the two germline ends. As DNA, the CDR3 is TGTGCCTGGAGTGTTGGGGGGCAGGGGGGCTACACCTTC. As protein: CAWSVGGQGGYTF. Full variable domain (remainder filled in from reference TRBV30 and TRBJ1-2): SQTIHQWPATLVQPVGSPLSLECTVEGTSNPNLYWYRQAAGRGLQLLFYSVGIGQISSEVPQNLSASRPQDRQFILSSKKLLLSDSGFYLCAWSVGGQGGYTFGSGTRLTVV.

V gene TRBV4-2 combines with J gene TRBJ2-5; possibly TRBD2 for D (5 bases). The CDR3 is 15 amino acids. Germline-derived CDR1 and CDR2 are LGHNA and YNFKEQ. Trimming took 1 base from V and 1 from J, leaving 10 bases between them. The CDR3 DNA reads TGTGCCAGCAGCCAAGGGAGGAGTGGCCAAGAGACCCAGTACTTC. Amino acids: CASSQGRSGQETQYF.

There are a few counts of this clone. The J gene is TRBJ1-2, the V gene TRBV5-5, with D possibly being TRBD1 (5 bases). Germline lookup yields CDR1 SGHKS and CDR2 YYEKEE (reference sequence). V was shortened by 4 bases and J by 3 bases, with 16 bases between the two germline ends. This CDR3 region has 15 residues. The chain's CDR3 is CASSPSWGVDYGYTF. The CDR3 DNA is TGTGCCAGCAGCCCCTCGTGGGGGGTGGACTATGGCTACACCTTC.

This clone occurred a few times. This chain uses TRBV9 with TRBJ1-2; D not resolved. Deletions cut 4 bases from V and 1 base from J, with 14 bases between. The CDR3 length is 15 residues. Germline assignment: CDR1 SGDLS and CDR2 YYNGEE. The CDR3 region is CASSPREPGNYGYTF. Written as DNA, the CDR3 is TGTGCCAGCAGCCCACGAGAACCCGGTAACTATGGCTACACCTTC.

The chain joins TRBV28 to TRBJ1-2; no firm D call. This CDR3 region has 14 residues. V was cut by 5 bases and J by 4 bases, with 14 bases left in between. Germline V gene sequence: CDR1 MDHEN, CDR2 SYDVKM. The CDR3 bases are TGTGCCAGCAGTCCCATCGAAAGGCTCTATGGCTACACCTTC. Residues: CASSPIERLYGYTF.

The chain has TRBV6-5 and TRBJ1-5, with TRBD1 matching 9 bases. This CDR3 is 15 amino acids long. CDR1 and CDR2 (germline): MNHEY, SVGAGI. V lost 6 bases to trimming and J lost 0 bases; unmatched junction nucleotides: 3. This CDR3 is CASRRTGDSNQPQHF. As DNA, the CDR3 is TGTGCCAGCAGAAGGACAGGGGATAGCAATCAGCCCCAGCATTTT.

The chain is built from TRBV30 and TRBJ2-3; D unclear. Germline V gives CDR1 GTSNPN, CDR2 SVGIG (reference sequence). V lost 0 bases and J 5 bases, leaving 6 bases between the germline ends. The CDR3 has 12 amino acids. This chain's CDR3 is CAWSVEVDTQYF. The CDR3 coding sequence is TGTGCCTGGAGTGTAGAAGTAGATACGCAGTATTTT.

The rearrangement links TRBV7-9 to TRBJ2-1, with 7 bases identical to TRBD2. There are 15 residues in the CDR3. CDR1 SEHNR and CDR2 FQNEAQ come from the germline V gene (reference sequence). With V trimmed by 3 bases and J by 12 bases, 14 bases remained unmatched. In nucleotides, the CDR3 is TGTGCCAGCAGCTTGGGCGGGAGCTATGGGCGTGGGCAGTTCTTC. Translation gives CASSLGGSYGRGQFF.

This clone showed up just a few times. The chain couples TRBV19 to TRBJ1-2; weak D call: TRBD1 (6 bases). The germline V gene encodes CDR1 LNHDA and CDR2 SQIVND (reference sequence). V was trimmed by 1 base and J by 5 bases, leaving 14 bases between them. The CDR3 has 15 amino acids. The CDR3 here is CASSIGIGQPYGYTF. For the CDR3, the DNA is TGTGCCAGTAGTATAGGAATCGGACAGCCTTATGGCTACACCTTC. The full variable domain, rest sourced from reference TRBV19 and TRBJ1-2, is DGGITQSPKYLFRKEGQNVTLSCEQNLNHDAMYWYRQDPGQGLRLIYYSQIVNDFQKGDIAEGYSVSREKKESFPLTVTSAQKNPTAFYLCASSIGIGQPYGYTFGSGTRLTVV.

The rearrangement joins TRBV5-1 to TRBJ1-1, with 7 nucleotides matching TRBD1. Germline V CDR1 and CDR2: SGHRS, YFSETQ. Germline trimming cut 4 bases from V and 5 bases from J; bases unmatched to any gene: 5. The CDR3 spans 13 residues. The CDR3 DNA sequence: TGCGCCAGCAGCACTCAGGGGGGGACTGAAGCTTTCTTT. Encoded protein: CASSTQGGTEAFF.

This chain links TRBV12-3 or TRBV12-4 with TRBJ1-1; no reliable D call. V shed 6 bases and J shed 7 bases, with 9 bases lying between them. The CDR3 contains 11 residues. The CDR3 coding sequence is TGTGCCAGCAGGGAAGGCTATGAAGCTTTCTTT. Residues: CASREGYEAFF.

The J gene is TRBJ1-2, the V gene TRBV5-8; 7 nucleotides align to TRBD1. Losses at the gene ends were 0 bases for V and 2 bases for J; bases not matched to a gene: 4. The CDR3 length is 15 residues. Germline V gene sequence: CDR1 SGHTS, CDR2 YDEGEE. CDR3 region: CASSLGQGLNYGYTF. The CDR3, as DNA: TGTGCCAGCAGCTTGGGACAGGGACTAAACTATGGCTACACCTTC.

The rearrangement joins TRBV4-1 to TRBJ1-1; D is uncertain. Germline CDR1 is MGHRA and CDR2 is YSYEKL. This CDR3 comprises 14 residues. The germline V and J ends were trimmed by 3 bases and 1 base, with 9 bases remaining between them. Here the CDR3 reads CASSQGSRNTEAFF. CDR3 DNA: TGCGCCAGCAGCCAGGGCAGTAGGAACACTGAAGCTTTCTTT.

Only one count was recorded for this clone. The chain recombines TRBV5-4 with TRBJ2-1; D unresolved. The CDR3 contains 13 residues. CDR1 SGHNT and CDR2 YYREEE come from the germline V gene (reference sequence). Trimming left V 1 base short and J 5 bases short, with 7 bases between. CDR3 amino acids: CASSLRTDNEQFF. DNA of the CDR3: TGTGCCAGCAGCTTGCGCACGGACAATGAGCAGTTCTTC.

V gene TRBV6-6 combines with J gene TRBJ1-6; 9 positions agree with TRBD1. The CDR3 runs 16 residues. Looked up from germline, CDR1 is MNHNY and CDR2 is SVGAGI (reference sequence). V dropped 11 bases and J dropped 6; count of bases not matched to a gene: 14. Here the CDR3 reads CAVTKTGTGFNSPLHF. In DNA form, the CDR3 reads TGTGCCGTAACAAAAACCGGGACAGGGTTTAATTCACCCCTCCACTTT.

A single count supports this clone. The chain combines TRBV7-6 with TRBJ2-7; D is perhaps TRBD2 (5 bases). Per germline, CDR1 SGHVS and CDR2 FNYEAQ. V was pared by 1 base and J by 2 bases, with 9 bases between. This CDR3 spans 14 amino acids. CDR3 sequence reads: CASSLGLPPYEQYF. CDR3 coding DNA: TGTGCCAGCAGCTTAGGACTACCCCCCTACGAGCAGTACTTC.

This clone was seen once. This chain links TRBV25-1 with TRBJ2-7; possible D gene TRBD1, 6 bases. This CDR3 contains 15 residues. V was shortened by 3 bases and J by 3 bases, with 15 bases between the two germline ends. CDR1 is MGHDK, CDR2 SYGVNS, per germline. The CDR3 reads CASSDGSQTGYEQYF. The CDR3 nucleotides are TGTGCCAGCAGTGATGGATCCCAGACAGGCTACGAGCAGTACTTC.

This chain connects TRBV5-6 to TRBJ1-5; D is ambiguous. V lost 2 bases and J 6 bases, leaving 12 bases between the germline ends. The CDR3 totals 14 residues. CDR1 and CDR2 (germline): SGHDT, YYEEEE. The CDR3 loop is CASSLMKAAQPQHF. CDR3 nucleotides: TGTGCCAGCAGCTTAATGAAGGCTGCTCAGCCCCAGCATTTT.

This clone is a singleton in its sample. The chain joins TRBV6-5 to TRBJ2-1; 12 nucleotides match TRBD2. This CDR3 has 15 amino acids. Germline V lookup: CDR1 MNHEY, CDR2 SVGAGI. V shed 6 bases, J shed 9 bases, and the junction held 9 bases outside the gene matches. The CDR3 sequence: CASRARTSGIGEQFF. The CDR3 nucleotides read TGTGCCAGCAGGGCGCGGACTAGCGGGATTGGTGAGCAGTTCTTC.

The chain is built from TRBV13 and TRBJ1-6, with a possible D match to TRBD1 (5 bases). CDR3 length: 16 amino acids. Looked up from germline, CDR1 is PRHDT and CDR2 is FYEKMQ (reference sequence). Trimming pared 5 bases from V and 10 bases from J, leaving 21 bases between. This chain's CDR3 is CASSPSLEGFGSPLHF. CDR3 nucleotide sequence: TGTGCCAGCAGCCCCTCGCTTGAGGGGTTCGGCTCACCCCTCCACTTT. The variable domain in full, completed from reference TRBV13 and TRBJ1-6, reads AAGVIQSPRHLIKEKRETATLKCYPIPRHDTVYWYQQGPGQDPQFLISFYEKMQSDKGSIPDRFSAQQFSDYHSELNMSSLELGDSALYFCASSPSLEGFGSPLHFGNGTRLTVT.